The 29 T cell receptor beta chains below all came from one sample that was sequenced in a study of graft-versus-host responses after intestinal transplantation. Assay used: immunoSEQ multiplex PCR; TCRdb lists only in-frame clones, some missing. The table records more than 15,000 clones, approximately 38% of them present only once. Each mixed lymphocyte reaction held roughly 200,000 CFSE-labeled responders and roughly 200,000 irradiated violet-dye-labeled stimulators. The starting material was alloreactive CD8+ T cells from a mixed lymphocyte reaction culture, obtained before intestinal transplant. Subset given: CFSE-low proliferating T cells sorted from approximately 6-day pre-transplant mixed lymphocyte reaction (GvH or HvG direction). The receptors stem from a human patient who received an intestinal transplant.

This chain links TRBV25-1 with TRBJ2-3; D gene ambiguous. The CDR3 sequence is 12 residues long. The germline V and J ends were trimmed by 9 bases and 2 bases, with 9 bases remaining between them. Per germline, CDR1 MGHDK and CDR2 SYGVNS. The DNA of the CDR3 is TGTGCCAGTCAAGACCTCACAGATACGCAGTATTTT. Translated, it gives CASQDLTDTQYF.

CDR3 coding DNA: TGCAGCGCTGACGTTGGGGGGGCTAGTACTGAAGCTTTCTTT. It codes for CSADVGGASTEAFF. The rearrangement uses TRBV29-1 and TRBJ1-1; D is perhaps TRBD1 (6 bases). The CDR3 is 14 residues long. Germline CDR1 is SQVTM and CDR2 is ANQGSEA. Trimming cost V 7 bases and J 5 bases, with 20 bases left between them.

The V gene is TRBV20-1, the J gene TRBJ1-2; 8 bases agree with TRBD1. The J segment lost 8 bases and the V segment lost 6 bases, leaving 5 bases of the junction unmatched. The CDR3 loop spans 11 amino acids. Germline-derived CDR1 and CDR2 are DFQATT and SNEGSKA (reference sequence). DNA of the CDR3: TGCAGTGCCGAACAGGGGGAAGGCTACACCTTC. Amino acids: CSAEQGEGYTF.

This clone is labeled as medium-sized. This rearrangement joins TRBV4-1 to TRBJ2-2; D unclear. Deletions cut 7 bases from V and 4 bases from J, with 4 bases between. This CDR3 has 11 residues. The germline V gene encodes CDR1 MGHRA and CDR2 YSYEKL. CDR3 protein: CASTLTGELFF. Here the CDR3 DNA reads TGCGCCAGCACTCTCACCGGGGAGCTGTTTTTT.

This sequence joins TRBV25-1 and TRBJ2-5; D is tentatively TRBD1 or TRBD2 (7 bases each). The CDR3 totals 14 residues. Trimming removed 7 bases at V and 4 bases at J, with 16 bases between. CDR1 and CDR2 (germline): MGHDK, SYGVNS. CDR3 bases: TGTGCCAGCACGGGGAGGGGGCCGTTAGAGACCCAGTACTTC. Translating it yields CASTGRGPLETQYF.

The chain uses TRBV4-3 and TRBJ2-7, with 11 bases matching TRBD1. Germline assignment: CDR1 LGHNA and CDR2 YSLEER. The CDR3 length is 15 residues. Trimming removed 4 bases from V and 1 base from J; junction bases left unmatched: 3. The CDR3 DNA sequence: TGCGCCAGCAGCCCGGGACAGGGGGGGTCCTACGAGCAGTACTTC. Protein: CASSPGQGGSYEQYF.

This clone occurred a few times. The rearrangement uses TRBV5-5 and TRBJ1-2, with no clear D. Germline CDR1 and CDR2: SGHKS and YYEKEE (reference sequence). CDR3 length: 16 residues. Trimming shortened V by 4 bases and J by 4 bases, and 20 bases separated the two germline ends. In DNA form, the CDR3 reads TGTGCCAGCAGCCCCCTCGTGGGTGAGGGTTCCTATGGCTACACCTTC. This sequence encodes CASSPLVGEGSYGYTF.

The chain employs TRBV5-1 and TRBJ2-3; D remains unclear. V lost 4 bases, J lost 2 bases, and 14 bases lay in between. Germline V lookup: CDR1 SGHRS, CDR2 YFSETQ. This CDR3 region has 15 residues. This CDR3 is CASSGPRFATDTQYF. The CDR3 nucleotides read TGCGCCAGCAGCGGCCCCAGATTCGCCACAGATACGCAGTATTTT.

The J gene is TRBJ2-7, the V gene TRBV13; 14 bases are a match to TRBD2. CDR3 length: 18 residues. V dropped 3 bases and J dropped 4; count of bases not matched to a gene: 11. Germline CDR1 PRHDT, CDR2 FYEKMQ (reference sequence). The CDR3 DNA follows: TGTGCCAGCAGCTTTTCTCCCGGGACTAGCGGGAGCCTATACGAGCAGTACTTC. Translation gives CASSFSPGTSGSLYEQYF.

The chain links TRBV10-3 to TRBJ2-2; perhaps TRBD1 as D (5 bases). Germline loops: CDR1 ENHRY, CDR2 SYGVKD. This CDR3 contains 16 residues. The V and J ends lost 6 bases and 5 bases respectively, with 19 bases between them. In nucleotides, the CDR3 is TGTGCCATCAGCCCCGGTCGGCAGGGAAAGACCGGGGAGCTGTTTTTT. As protein: CAISPGRQGKTGELFF.

The V and J genes are TRBV7-9 and TRBJ2-1; D is possibly TRBD2 (5 bases). The V gene's germline CDR1 is SEHNR and CDR2 FQNEAQ (reference sequence). V was shortened by 3 bases and J by 5 bases, with 11 bases between the two germline ends. This CDR3 is 14 amino acids long. The CDR3 reads CASSFQLRDNEQFF. The CDR3 nucleotides are TGTGCCAGCAGCTTTCAATTGCGGGACAATGAGCAGTTCTTC.

The CDR3 sequence: CASSEEGTGSYEQYF. DNA of the CDR3: TGTGCCAGCAGCGAGGAAGGGACAGGGTCCTACGAGCAGTACTTC. V usage is TRBV13 and J usage is TRBJ2-7; 9 nucleotides match TRBD1. This CDR3 has 15 residues. Germline CDR1 PRHDT, CDR2 FYEKMQ (reference sequence). V shed 5 bases and J 1 base; nucleotides not matched to a gene: 6.

This clone is medium-sized in the sample. The junction does not match germline at one end; this may be a read error. The chain is built from TRBV7-6 and TRBJ2-1; weak D call: TRBD2 (5 bases). The CDR3 loop spans 12 amino acids. Germline-derived CDR1 and CDR2 are SGHVS and FNYEAQ. The CDR3 reads CASSIALNEQFF. In DNA, the CDR3 is TGTGCCAGCAGCATAGCGTTAAATGAGCAGTTCTTC.

The rearrangement links TRBV7-6 to TRBJ1-4, with 7 positions matching TRBD1. CDR3 length: 16 residues. The V segment lost 4 bases and the J segment 0 bases; nucleotides outside the gene matches: 5. The germline CDR1 and CDR2 sequences are SGHVS and FNYEAQ. CDR3 sequence reads: CASSWDRNATNEKLFF. In DNA form, the CDR3 reads TGTGCCAGCAGCTGGGACAGAAACGCAACTAATGAAAAACTGTTTTTT.

The rearrangement uses TRBV11-2 and TRBJ2-1, with 8 positions matching TRBD2. After removal of 1 base from V and 2 bases from J, the junction contained 7 bases not matched to a gene. The CDR3 has 17 residues. Germline-derived CDR1 and CDR2 are SGHAT and FQNNGV. CDR3 sequence (DNA): TGTGCCAGCAGCTTAGGAGGTAGCGGGGCCACCTACAATGAGCAGTTCTTC. Translating gives CASSLGGSGATYNEQFF.

The rearrangement uses TRBV27 and TRBJ1-1; maybe TRBD1 (6 bases). The ends were cut back, 5 bases at V and 2 bases at J, with 9 bases in the middle. CDR3 length equals 13 residues. CDR1 MNHEY and CDR2 SMNVEV come from the germline V gene (reference sequence). The CDR3 loop is CASSRGRNTEAFF. CDR3 in DNA: TGTGCCAGCAGTCGGGGGCGAAACACTGAAGCTTTCTTT.

This clone has just a few counts. The chain recombines TRBV4-1 with TRBJ2-7; the match to TRBD1 covers 10 bases. Per germline, CDR1 MGHRA and CDR2 YSYEKL. CDR3 length: 17 residues. V was clipped by 4 bases and J by 3 bases; unmatched bases: 12. This CDR3 reads CASSLYSGTGVGYEQYF. Written as DNA, the CDR3 is TGCGCCAGCAGCCTTTATTCGGGGACAGGGGTTGGCTACGAGCAGTACTTC.

The V and J genes are TRBV19 and TRBJ2-1; tentative D call: TRBD2 (5 bases). The CDR3 spans 12 residues. The V end lost 3 bases, the J end lost 7 bases, and 7 bases lay between the germline ends. In germline, CDR1 is LNHDA, CDR2 SQIVND (reference sequence). CDR3 bases: TGTGCCAGTAGTATGGGCGGGAATGAGCAGTTCTTC. It translates to CASSMGGNEQFF.

This clone was detected a few times. The V gene is TRBV5-1, the J gene TRBJ2-7; 10 bases line up with TRBD1. The CDR3 loop spans 16 amino acids. Germline CDR1 reads SGHRS; CDR2 reads YFSETQ. The J segment lost 2 bases and the V segment lost 0 bases, leaving 5 bases of the junction unmatched. The CDR3 here is CASSLEGTGDPYEQYF. CDR3 coding DNA: TGCGCCAGCAGCTTGGAGGGGACAGGGGACCCCTACGAGCAGTACTTC.

The chain joins TRBV4-1 to TRBJ2-1, with 7 bases matching TRBD2. The length of the CDR3 is 16 residues. The junction had 10 bases not matched to a gene; V was cut back by 0 bases and J by 8 bases. CDR1 is MGHRA, CDR2 YSYEKL, per germline. The CDR3 loop reads CASSQEGGVQFDEQFF. For the CDR3, the DNA is TGCGCCAGCAGCCAAGAGGGAGGGGTCCAATTCGATGAGCAGTTCTTC.

Turning to this clone: An end of the junction differs from the germline gene, which may be a read error. J is TRBJ2-7 and V is TRBV7-7, with a tentative D call TRBD2 (6 bases). This CDR3 contains 15 residues. From germline, CDR1 is SSHAT and CDR2 FNYEAQ (reference sequence). The CDR3 is CASSLAPSGPYEQYF. Written as DNA, the CDR3 is TGTGCCAGCAGCCTAGCCCCCAGCGGGCCCTACGAGCAGTACTTC. Full variable domain (rest looked up from reference TRBV7-7 and TRBJ2-7): GAGVSQSPRYKVTKRGQDVTLRCDPISSHATLYWYQQALGQGPEFLTYFNYEAQPDKSGLPSDRFSAERPEGSISTLTIQRTEQRDSAMYRCASSLAPSGPYEQYFGPGTRLTVT.

The V gene is TRBV5-1, the J gene TRBJ1-1; D unresolved. This CDR3 is 14 amino acids long. Germline V CDR1 and CDR2: SGHRS, YFSETQ. Trimming pared 0 bases from V and 0 bases from J, leaving 6 bases between. This chain's CDR3 is CASSLATMNTEAFF. For the CDR3, the DNA is TGCGCCAGCAGCTTGGCCACGATGAACACTGAAGCTTTCTTT. The whole variable domain, filled in from reference TRBV5-1 and TRBJ1-1, reads KAGVTQTPRYLIKTRGQQVTLSCSPISGHRSVSWYQQTPGQGLQFLFEYFSETQRNKGNFPGRFSGRQFSNSRSEMNVSTLELGDSALYLCASSLATMNTEAFFGQGTRLTVV.

The chain joins TRBV2 to TRBJ2-7; 11 positions agree with TRBD2. The CDR3 has 16 amino acids. CDR1 SNHLY and CDR2 FYNNEI come from the germline V gene. The V gene end was trimmed by 7 bases and the J gene end by 2 bases; junction bases not matched to a gene: 10. The CDR3 loop reads CASIKGLAGGPYEQYF. CDR3 coding DNA: TGTGCCAGCATCAAGGGGTTAGCGGGGGGGCCCTACGAGCAGTACTTC.

The chain is built from TRBV28 and TRBJ2-5; 14 bases fit TRBD2. Germline V gene sequence: CDR1 MDHEN, CDR2 SYDVKM. V shed 6 bases and J 4 bases; nucleotides not matched to a gene: 13. The CDR3 spans 18 residues. In nucleotides, the CDR3 is TGTGCCAGCAGCCGCGGGACTAGCGGGAGTTTTTGTCTAGAGACCCAGTACTTC. It specifies CASSRGTSGSFCLETQYF.

This clone was counted only a few times. The rearrangement uses TRBV7-9 and TRBJ1-1, with D maybe TRBD1 (5 bases). CDR1 SEHNR and CDR2 FQNEAQ come from the germline V gene (reference sequence). This CDR3 comprises 13 residues. Trimming removed 1 base from V and 8 bases from J, with 11 bases in between. CDR3 nucleotide sequence: TGTGCCAGCAGCTTAGTGGTTGAGGGGGAAGCTTTCTTT. This codes for CASSLVVEGEAFF.

This clone was seen more than once but under ten times. The V gene is TRBV9, the J gene TRBJ2-1; D is uncertain. The CDR3 loop spans 15 amino acids. Trimming shortened V by 0 bases and J by 7 bases, and 14 bases separated the two germline ends. CDR1 and CDR2 from the germline V gene are SGDLS and YYNGEE. The CDR3 sequence is CASSVDLGLGNEQFF. The CDR3 region has the DNA TGTGCCAGCAGCGTAGATCTGGGCCTGGGGAATGAGCAGTTCTTC.

The chain has TRBV5-5 and TRBJ2-7; 8 bases fit TRBD1. The length of the CDR3 is 14 residues. CDR1 SGHKS and CDR2 YYEKEE come from the germline V gene (reference sequence). V lost 4 bases and J lost 2; bases outside the gene matches: 5. CDR3 DNA sequence: TGTGCCAGCAGCCGACAGGGGTATACCTACGAGCAGTACTTC. Translation gives CASSRQGYTYEQYF.

This clone was detected only a few times. This chain joins TRBV7-9 and TRBJ2-7, with unresolved D. The CDR3 runs to 13 residues. V was clipped by 2 bases and J by 5 bases, with 10 bases between them. Germline V lookup: CDR1 SEHNR, CDR2 FQNEAQ (reference sequence). CDR3 loop: CASSLISVNEQYF. The CDR3 region has the DNA TGTGCCAGCAGCTTAATCTCAGTGAACGAGCAGTACTTC.

V and J are TRBV9 and TRBJ2-3; 9 nucleotides agree with TRBD2. Germline assignment: CDR1 SGDLS and CDR2 YYNGEE. This CDR3 has 13 residues. The V segment lost 6 bases and the J segment 6 bases; nucleotides outside the gene matches: 5. The CDR3 reads CASNPTSGDTQYF. CDR3 nucleotides: TGTGCCAGCAACCCGACTAGCGGTGATACGCAGTATTTT.